The 19 T cell receptor beta chains below were found in one sample sequenced in a study of blood T cell repertoires in COVID-19. Generated by immunoSEQ multiplex PCR, the TCRdb table keeps only in-frame clones and is missing some. The sample gives approximately 200,000 clones, over 80% of which show up once; over 3.5% is in the top ten. The source material was PBMCs or T cells enriched from blood (not recorded which). The receptors shown here come from a woman in her thirties who had been exposed to COVID-19.

The V call is TRBV4-1, the J call TRBJ1-5; 11 bases line up with TRBD1. Germline V gene lookup returns CDR1 MGHRA and CDR2 YSYEKL. This CDR3 is 17 amino acids long. The V gene end was trimmed by 1 base and the J gene end by 5 bases; junction bases not matched to a gene: 7. The CDR3 sequence is CASSQVSGTGGDQPQHF. The CDR3 coding sequence is TGCGCCAGCAGCCAAGTGAGTGGGACAGGGGGGGATCAGCCCCAGCATTTT.

The chain couples TRBV10-3 to TRBJ2-7; 10 bases fit TRBD2. The germline V gene encodes CDR1 ENHRY and CDR2 SYGVKD. The V segment lost 3 bases and the J segment 5 bases; nucleotides outside the gene matches: 7. There are 15 residues in the CDR3. CDR3 in DNA: TGTGCCATCAGTGAATCTAGCGGGAGTTTCAACGAGCAGTACTTC. This sequence encodes CAISESSGSFNEQYF.

The J gene is TRBJ1-1, the V gene TRBV5-1; D possibly corresponds to TRBD1 (6 bases). CDR1 and CDR2 from the germline V gene are SGHRS and YFSETQ. V was pared by 0 bases and J by 0 bases, with 12 bases between. There are 16 residues in the CDR3. DNA of the CDR3: TGCGCCAGCAGCTTGGTGTCAGGGGCCATGAACACTGAAGCTTTCTTT. This codes for CASSLVSGAMNTEAFF.

The J gene is TRBJ2-3, the V gene TRBV9; 9 bases are shared with TRBD2. J lost 4 bases, V lost 0 bases, and 15 bases had no gene match. Germline loops: CDR1 SGDLS, CDR2 YYNGEE. This CDR3 is 19 amino acids long. The CDR3 DNA follows: TGTGCCAGCAGCGTAGGAATGGGGTCCATAGCGGGAGTGTCAGATACGCAGTATTTT. Translated, it gives CASSVGMGSIAGVSDTQYF.

The V and J genes are TRBV5-1 and TRBJ2-1; 11 bases are shared with TRBD2. This CDR3 is built from 19 residues. J gave up 9 bases and V 5 bases, and 22 bases lay outside the gene matches. CDR1 and CDR2 from the germline V gene are SGHRS and YFSETQ. The DNA of the CDR3 is TGCGCCAGCAGTTTAACGGACCTTATACTAGCGGGGGCTTGGGGTGAGCAGTTCTTC. Translating it yields CASSLTDLILAGAWGEQFF.

The rearrangement joins TRBV2 to TRBJ2-1; 7 bases align to TRBD1. Germline-derived CDR1 and CDR2 are SNHLY and FYNNEI. This CDR3 is built from 15 residues. After removal of 4 bases from V and 2 bases from J, the junction contained 5 bases not matched to a gene. The CDR3 reads CASSAETGTYNEQFF. For the CDR3, the DNA is TGTGCCAGCAGTGCCGAGACAGGGACCTACAATGAGCAGTTCTTC.

The V call is TRBV11-2, the J call TRBJ2-7; 8 positions match TRBD1. V lost 5 bases and J lost 6; bases outside the gene matches: 9. This CDR3 region has 14 residues. CDR1 and CDR2 (germline): SGHAT, FQNNGV. CDR3 sequence (DNA): TGTGCCAGCAGCCCGGGGACAGGCCTCGGCGAGCAGTACTTC. As protein: CASSPGTGLGEQYF.

The rearrangement links TRBV5-3 to TRBJ2-3, with D tentatively TRBD2 (5 bases). TRBV5-3 is assigned to the ORF class and has an uncertain function. The germline V and J ends were trimmed by 1 base and 0 bases, with 12 bases remaining between them. The length of the CDR3 is 16 residues. CDR3 sequence reads: CARSLIAGKSTDTQYF. CDR3 bases: TGTGCCAGAAGCTTGATTGCGGGTAAAAGCACAGATACGCAGTATTTT.

CDR3 residues: CATQREGWREQFF. CDR3 nucleotide sequence: TGTGCCACCCAGCGGGAGGGATGGCGTGAGCAGTTCTTC. V is TRBV19 and J is TRBJ2-1; the match to TRBD2 covers 10 bases. Germline CDR1 LNHDA, CDR2 SQIVND (reference sequence). J gave up 9 bases and V 10 bases, and 9 bases lay outside the gene matches. This CDR3 comprises 13 residues.

CDR3 residues: CASSIEDRVSQPQHF. The CDR3 nucleotides are TGTGCCAGTAGTATAGAAGACAGGGTAAGTCAGCCCCAGCATTTT. This chain links TRBV19 with TRBJ1-5; 7 nucleotides agree with TRBD1. The CDR3 is 15 amino acids. The ends lost 0 bases at V and 6 bases at J; junction bases unmatched: 5. Germline CDR1 and CDR2: LNHDA and SQIVND (reference sequence).

The CDR3 DNA is TGTGCCAGCGGCACAGGGGTCCCATATGGCTACACCTTC. Translation gives CASGTGVPYGYTF. The rearrangement links TRBV5-6 to TRBJ1-2, with 7 bases matching TRBD1. Germline V CDR1 and CDR2: SGHDT, YYEEEE. Trimming at V came to 7 bases and at J to 5 bases, leaving 8 bases not matched to a gene. There are 13 residues in the CDR3.

This rearrangement joins TRBV5-1 to TRBJ1-1; no clear D. CDR1 is SGHRS, CDR2 YFSETQ, per germline. The CDR3 consists of 11 residues. The ends were cut back, 9 bases at V and 2 bases at J, with 8 bases in the middle. CDR3 nucleotides: TGCGCCACCCTAGAAAACACTGAAGCTTTCTTT. Protein: CATLENTEAFF.

In regard to this clone: This CDR3 is also generated by other DNA sequences in the sample. The chain recombines TRBV12-3 or TRBV12-4 with TRBJ2-4, with D hard to call. V was trimmed by 6 bases and J by 1 base, leaving 4 bases between them. The CDR3 runs 12 residues. DNA of the CDR3: TGTGCCAGCAGGGGCGCCAAAAACATTCAGTACTTC. The encoded protein is CASRGAKNIQYF.

The chain uses TRBV30 and TRBJ2-7; 8 positions match TRBD2. The CDR3 totals 15 residues. J gave up 2 bases and V 1 base, and 7 bases lay outside the gene matches. Germline loops: CDR1 GTSNPN, CDR2 SVGIG (reference sequence). CDR3 region: CAWSGGGRRAYEQYF. The CDR3 region has the DNA TGTGCCTGGAGTGGGGGCGGGAGGAGGGCCTACGAGCAGTACTTC.

The chain employs TRBV4-2 and TRBJ2-7; D may be TRBD2 (5 bases). Trimming removed 2 bases at V and 3 bases at J, with 11 bases between. CDR1 and CDR2 from the germline V gene are LGHNA and YNFKEQ. This CDR3 comprises 14 residues. DNA of the CDR3: TGTGCCAGCAGCCAATCGGCGGGTGTCTACGAGCAGTACTTC. It translates to CASSQSAGVYEQYF.

This sequence joins TRBV19 and TRBJ2-5; 14 positions agree with TRBD2. Per the germline V gene, CDR1 is LNHDA and CDR2 is SQIVND (reference sequence). The CDR3 extends over 13 amino acids. CDR3 region: CGRLAGGRETQYF. The CDR3 bases are TGTGGTCGACTAGCGGGAGGGAGGGAGACCCAGTACTTC.

The J gene is TRBJ1-3, the V gene TRBV15, with a tentative D call TRBD1 (5 bases). From germline, CDR1 is LNHNV and CDR2 YYDKDF (reference sequence). Trimming stripped 1 base from V and 0 bases from J, with 13 bases between. CDR3 length equals 17 residues. The CDR3 sequence: CATSRVSGVGSGNTIYF. The DNA for the CDR3 is TGTGCCACCAGCAGAGTATCGGGGGTCGGCTCTGGAAACACCATATATTTT.

This sequence joins TRBV27 and TRBJ2-7, with TRBD1 as a possible D gene (6 bases). Trimming pared 5 bases from V and 4 bases from J, leaving 12 bases between. The CDR3 runs to 13 residues. The germline V gene encodes CDR1 MNHEY and CDR2 SMNVEV (reference sequence). CDR3 residues: CASSPDRTYEQYF. The CDR3 coding sequence is TGTGCCAGCAGTCCTGACAGGACGTACGAGCAGTACTTC.

Here the CDR3 reads CASSEIPPGGGELFF. DNA of the CDR3: TGTGCCAGCAGTGAAATTCCGCCCGGGGGCGGGGAGCTGTTTTTT. The V gene is TRBV6-1, the J gene TRBJ2-2, with a weak D call TRBD2 (6 bases). CDR1 MNHNS and CDR2 SASEGT come from the germline V gene. The V end was cut by 2 bases, the J end by 7 bases, with 14 bases between. There are 15 residues in the CDR3.